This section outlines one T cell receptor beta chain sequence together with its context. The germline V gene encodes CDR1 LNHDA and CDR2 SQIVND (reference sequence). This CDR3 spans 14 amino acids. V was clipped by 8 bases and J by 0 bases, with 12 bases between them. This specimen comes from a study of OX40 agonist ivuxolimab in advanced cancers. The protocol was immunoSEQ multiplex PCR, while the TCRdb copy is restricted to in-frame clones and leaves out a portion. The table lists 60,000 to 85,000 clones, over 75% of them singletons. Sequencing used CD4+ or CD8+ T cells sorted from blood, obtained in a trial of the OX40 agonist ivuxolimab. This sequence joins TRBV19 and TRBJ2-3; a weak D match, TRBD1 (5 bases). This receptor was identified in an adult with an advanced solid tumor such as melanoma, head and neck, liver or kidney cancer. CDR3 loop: CASLKGQSTDTQYF. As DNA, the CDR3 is TGTGCCAGTCTCAAGGGGCAGAGCACAGATACGCAGTATTTT. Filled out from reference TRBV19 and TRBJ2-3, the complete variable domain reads DGGITQSPKYLFRKEGQNVTLSCEQNLNHDAMYWYRQDPGQGLRLIYYSQIVNDFQKGDIAEGYSVSREKKESFPLTVTSAQKNPTAFYLCASLKGQSTDTQYFGPGTRLTVL.